This TCR beta chain was documented in a study of neurological immune-mediated disorders. The wider study: Of the approximately 34 patients with multiple sclerosis, roughly 30 had relapsing-remitting MS, whereas the remaining 3 had secondary progressive MS.

CDR1 and CDR2 from the germline V gene are SGHRS and YFSETQ. CDR3 length: 17 residues. The V and J ends lost 0 bases and 3 bases respectively, with 13 bases between them. Ten or more counts support this clonotype. As yet, its antigen is unknown. Study outcomes and limitations: In HTLV-1-associated myelopathy, TCR clonal expansion was greatest, and in multiple sclerosis it was least, below healthy controls. None of the CDR3 amino acid sequences found in expanded clones was shared across subjects. This suggests that the TCR-beta repertoires were private in all groups.

The cDNA was generated through 5'RACE incorporating 10-nucleotide random UMIs. TCRdb passed the 5' RACE reads through MiXCR, listing each CDR3 protein once. The profile covers about 46,000 distinct CDR3 sequences, with about 2% appearing a single time and 2% to 2.5% taken by the ten largest. The receptor comes from a woman aged 40 to 49 with multiple sclerosis. V usage is TRBV5-1 and J usage is TRBJ2-6; D is unclear. The sample taken for sequencing was PBMCs. The CDR3 reads CASSLAFSGFGANVLTF. In DNA, the CDR3 is TGCGCCAGCAGCTTGGCATTCTCTGGGTTTGGGGCCAACGTCCTGACTTTC.